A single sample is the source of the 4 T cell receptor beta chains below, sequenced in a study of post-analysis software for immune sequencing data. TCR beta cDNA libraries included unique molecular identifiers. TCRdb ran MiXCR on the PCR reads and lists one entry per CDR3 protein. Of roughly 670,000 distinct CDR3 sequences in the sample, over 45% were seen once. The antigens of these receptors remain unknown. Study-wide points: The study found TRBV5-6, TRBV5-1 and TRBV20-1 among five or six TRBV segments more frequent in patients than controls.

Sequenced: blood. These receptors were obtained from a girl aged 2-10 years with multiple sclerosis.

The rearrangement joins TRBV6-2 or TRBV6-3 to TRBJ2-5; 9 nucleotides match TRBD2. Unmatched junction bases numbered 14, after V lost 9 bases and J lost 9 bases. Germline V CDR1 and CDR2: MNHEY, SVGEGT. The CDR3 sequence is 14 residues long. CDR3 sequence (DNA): TGTGCCAGTGTAGCGGGGGCCTTCGGTGGAGCCCAGTACTTC. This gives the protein CASVAGAFGGAQYF.

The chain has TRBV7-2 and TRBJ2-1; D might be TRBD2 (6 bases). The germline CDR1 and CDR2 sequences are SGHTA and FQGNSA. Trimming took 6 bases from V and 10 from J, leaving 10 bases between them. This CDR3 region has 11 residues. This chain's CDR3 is CASRNAGEQFF. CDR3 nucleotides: TGTGCCAGCAGAAATGCGGGAGAGCAGTTCTTC.

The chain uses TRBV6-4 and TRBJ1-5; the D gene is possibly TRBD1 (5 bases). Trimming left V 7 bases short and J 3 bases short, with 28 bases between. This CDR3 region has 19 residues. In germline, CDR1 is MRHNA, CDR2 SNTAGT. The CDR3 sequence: CASTQQKPYRPGDNQPQHF. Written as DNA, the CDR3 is TGTGCCAGCACCCAGCAAAAACCTTACAGGCCCGGGGACAATCAGCCCCAGCATTTT.

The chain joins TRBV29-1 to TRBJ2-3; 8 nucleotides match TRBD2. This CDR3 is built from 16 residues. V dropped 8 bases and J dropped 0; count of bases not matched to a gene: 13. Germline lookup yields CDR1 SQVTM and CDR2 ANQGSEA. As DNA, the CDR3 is TGCAGCCCTTGCTGGAGTAGCGGGATTAGCACAGATACGCAGTATTTT. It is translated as CSPCWSSGISTDTQYF.